Included here is one T cell receptor beta chain sequence, with context. Sequencing used immunoSEQ multiplex PCR; TCRdb keeps in-frame clones, though not all of them. The data hold 30,000 to 40,000 clones, with 65% to 80% observed a single time. This entry comes from a study of OX40 agonist ivuxolimab in advanced cancers. About the study: The study reported partial responses in three patients: one hepatocellular carcinoma, two cutaneous melanoma.

The length of the CDR3 is 16 residues. Germline CDR1 is SGHRS and CDR2 is YFSETQ. The V end lost 4 bases, the J end lost 6 bases, and 22 bases lay between the germline ends. Sequenced material: CD4+ or CD8+ T cells sorted from blood, taken in a trial of the OX40 agonist ivuxolimab. This TCR was sampled from an adult with an advanced solid tumor such as melanoma, head and neck, liver or kidney cancer. This chain connects TRBV5-1 to TRBJ1-1; no definite D call. The CDR3 loop is CASSLEVLGKTSEAFF. CDR3 sequence (DNA): TGCGCCAGCAGCCTCGAGGTTTTGGGTAAGACGTCTGAAGCTTTCTTT.